These 23 T cell receptor beta chains were all obtained from the same sample, sequenced in a study of a mutant IDH1 vaccine in newly diagnosed glioma. Time point noted: week 11, during vaccination. The content of each vaccine dose was 300 ug of mutant IDH1 20-mer peptide, and topical imiquimod accompanied it. Sequencing was performed with immunoSEQ multiplex PCR; in TCRdb, only in-frame clones are kept and a portion is missing. This repertoire shows under 150,000 clones, 90% found once; its top ten account for roughly 0.62%. These receptors' targets are unknown. Source: PBMCs, taken from a glioma patient whose treatment included an IDH1 peptide vaccine. These receptors were obtained from a woman between 50 and 59 years old with glioma.

The chain has TRBV7-6 and TRBJ2-3; the D gene is possibly TRBD2 (6 bases). This CDR3 spans 17 amino acids. V was trimmed by 5 bases and J by 1 base, leaving 19 bases between them. Germline V gene lookup returns CDR1 SGHVS and CDR2 FNYEAQ. The CDR3, as DNA: TGTGCCAGCAGCCCGGGGGTTCCTCCCCCTCGCACAGATACGCAGTATTTT. Encoded protein: CASSPGVPPPRTDTQYF.

V and J are TRBV11-3 and TRBJ2-2, with TRBD2 matching 14 bases. J gave up 7 bases and V 4 bases, and 2 bases lay outside the gene matches. CDR3 size: 15 residues. The germline CDR1 and CDR2 sequences are SGHNT and YENEEA. In nucleotides, the CDR3 is TGTGCCAGCAGCTCGGGACTAGCGGGAGTCGGGGAGCTGTTTTTT. This gives the protein CASSSGLAGVGELFF.

The chain carries TRBV27 and TRBJ1-6; D gene ambiguous. CDR1 MNHEY and CDR2 SMNVEV come from the germline V gene (reference sequence). Trimming pared 5 bases from V and 6 bases from J, leaving 11 bases between. The CDR3 contains 14 residues. Here the CDR3 reads CASSPSGFNSPLHF. The CDR3 bases are TGTGCCAGCAGTCCCTCGGGATTTAATTCACCCCTCCACTTT.

The J gene is TRBJ1-5, the V gene TRBV7-8, with D possibly matching TRBD1 (5 bases). The CDR3 totals 15 residues. Germline V CDR1 and CDR2: SGHVS, FQNEAQ. V was cut by 3 bases and J by 3 bases, with 12 bases left in between. The CDR3 protein is CASSLRSRDNQPQHF. The CDR3 DNA reads TGTGCCAGCAGCTTGAGGTCCAGGGACAATCAGCCCCAGCATTTT.

This clone has just a few counts. The chain is built from TRBV10-3 and TRBJ1-1, with 9 bases identical to TRBD1. The V gene end was trimmed by 2 bases and the J gene end by 10 bases; junction bases not matched to a gene: 5. The CDR3 contains 13 residues. CDR1 and CDR2 from the germline V gene are ENHRY and SYGVKD. This chain's CDR3 is CAISEPGTGRAFF. Here the CDR3 DNA reads TGTGCCATCAGTGAGCCTGGGACAGGGAGAGCTTTCTTT.

The J gene is TRBJ2-6, the V gene TRBV4-2; D may be TRBD2 (6 bases). The CDR3 contains 17 residues. From germline, CDR1 is LGHNA and CDR2 YNFKEQ. The V gene lost 4 bases and the J gene lost 0 bases, with 13 bases spanning the gap. The chain's CDR3 is CASSRGTSDSGANVLTF. The DNA for the CDR3 is TGTGCCAGCAGCCGCGGGACTTCCGACTCTGGGGCCAACGTCCTGACTTTC.

This chain joins TRBV4-1 and TRBJ1-6; D remains unclear. This CDR3 is built from 15 residues. V was shortened by 3 bases and J by 3 bases, with 9 bases between the two germline ends. The germline CDR1 and CDR2 sequences are MGHRA and YSYEKL. CDR3 DNA sequence: TGCGCCAGCAGCCACGGACGGTTCTATAATTCACCCCTCCACTTT. Translated: CASSHGRFYNSPLHF.

Remarks on this clone: The conserved phenylalanine or tryptophan is not found at the CDR3 terminus, so this likely reflects a read error. The DNA is left out, because the CDR3 cannot be placed on it with certainty; the CDR3 is given as TCRdb lists it. This sequence joins TRBV19 and TRBJ1-5; TRBD1 is the table's D call and was not checked against the DNA. CDR1 and CDR2 (germline): LNHDA, SQIVND (reference sequence). The CDR3 has 11 amino acids, counting both end residues. The CDR3 protein is CASSIEAVFPL.

This clone was observed once. The chain links TRBV5-5 to TRBJ1-2, with a weak D call TRBD1 (5 bases). Trimming pared 4 bases from V and 3 bases from J, leaving 10 bases between. This CDR3 contains 13 residues. Germline V gene sequence: CDR1 SGHKS, CDR2 YYEKEE (reference sequence). CDR3 residues: CASSLRADYGYTF. The CDR3 DNA is TGTGCCAGCAGCCTCAGGGCTGACTATGGCTACACCTTC.

The V gene is TRBV6-1, the J gene TRBJ1-1; D is uncertain. The CDR3 contains 11 residues. V was clipped by 8 bases and J by 8 bases, with 12 bases between them. Germline V lookup: CDR1 MNHNS, CDR2 SASEGT. The CDR3 reads CASPSGNEAFF. As DNA, the CDR3 is TGTGCCAGCCCCTCTGGAAACGAAGCTTTCTTT.

This sequence joins TRBV6-5 and TRBJ1-2; D gene uncertain. The germline CDR1 and CDR2 sequences are MNHEY and SVGAGI. V lost 0 bases and J lost 4, with 12 bases in between. The CDR3 covers 15 residues. CDR3 DNA: TGTGCCAGCAGTTACTCAGGGCGGAGGGTCTATGGCTACACCTTC. It codes for CASSYSGRRVYGYTF.

This rearrangement joins TRBV28 to TRBJ2-7; 14 bases fit TRBD2. The CDR3 contains 16 residues. The V gene's germline CDR1 is MDHEN and CDR2 SYDVKM. The junction had 5 bases not matched to a gene; V was cut back by 7 bases and J by 0 bases. DNA of the CDR3: TGTGCCAGCAACGGACTAGCGGGAGGCCTCTCCTACGAGCAGTACTTC. Its translation: CASNGLAGGLSYEQYF.

V is TRBV5-1 and J is TRBJ1-3, with D perhaps TRBD1 (6 bases). CDR1 is SGHRS and CDR2 is YFSETQ in the germline V gene. V lost 0 bases and J lost 0, with 10 bases in between. The CDR3 spans 16 residues. CDR3 nucleotide sequence: TGCGCCAGCAGCTTGGGGACAGCATACTCTGGAAACACCATATATTTT. It yields the protein CASSLGTAYSGNTIYF.

The rearrangement uses TRBV6-1 and TRBJ1-3, with D possibly matching TRBD1 (6 bases). This CDR3 region has 15 residues. The germline V gene has CDR1 MNHNS and CDR2 SASEGT. V was pared by 6 bases and J by 4 bases, with 16 bases between. The CDR3 reads CASRFNRDFGNTIYF. DNA for the CDR3: TGTGCCAGCAGGTTCAACAGGGACTTCGGAAACACCATATATTTT.

CDR3 in amino acids: CASSGTSGVNEQFF. The CDR3 nucleotides are TGTGCCAGCAGTGGTACTAGCGGGGTCAATGAGCAGTTCTTC. The chain employs TRBV6-4 and TRBJ2-1; TRBD2 matches at 10 bases. The CDR3 runs 14 residues. Losses at the gene ends were 4 bases for V and 6 bases for J; bases not matched to a gene: 3. In germline, CDR1 is MRHNA, CDR2 SNTAGT.

The DNA of the CDR3 is TGCGCCAGCAGCCGCGTTGGGGCTAAAAACTATGGCTACACCTTC. Protein product: CASSRVGAKNYGYTF. The chain links TRBV4-1 to TRBJ1-2; a possible D gene is TRBD1 (5 bases). Germline loops: CDR1 MGHRA, CDR2 YSYEKL. The ends were cut back, 4 bases at V and 2 bases at J, with 14 bases in the middle. The CDR3 is made up of 15 amino acids.

This clone was counted a single time. The chain combines TRBV19 with TRBJ2-2; D ambiguous. Trimming pared 6 bases from V and 0 bases from J, leaving 11 bases between. Germline V CDR1 and CDR2: LNHDA, SQIVND (reference sequence). This CDR3 has 15 amino acids. CDR3 in DNA: TGTGCCAGTAGAGGTGGTAGAGCGAACACCGGGGAGCTGTTTTTT. As protein: CASRGGRANTGELFF.

The chain employs TRBV4-1 and TRBJ1-2; 7 bases fit TRBD1. The V and J ends lost 4 bases and 1 base, in that order; junction bases with no gene match: 12. Looked up from germline, CDR1 is MGHRA and CDR2 is YSYEKL. The CDR3 totals 17 residues. As DNA, the CDR3 is TGCGCCAGCAGCCCCGGACAGGCTTCTCTATATAACTATGGCTACACCTTC. Translating gives CASSPGQASLYNYGYTF.

This chain links TRBV6-5 with TRBJ1-1; 7 bases fit TRBD1. V gave up 6 bases and J gave up 4 bases; unmatched junction bases: 11. Germline CDR1 is MNHEY and CDR2 is SVGAGI. This CDR3 contains 15 residues. In nucleotides, the CDR3 is TGTGCCAGCAGAACCGAACAGGGGTTCTCCACTGAAGCTTTCTTT. This encodes CASRTEQGFSTEAFF.

Regarding this clone: Additional DNA sequences in this sample encode the identical CDR3. This chain joins TRBV5-1 and TRBJ2-2; no clear D. Trimming pared 0 bases from V and 2 bases from J, leaving 8 bases between. Germline CDR1 is SGHRS and CDR2 is YFSETQ. This CDR3 comprises 15 residues. The DNA for the CDR3 is TGCGCCAGCAGCTTGGGGCAGGATAACACCGGGGAGCTGTTTTTT. As protein: CASSLGQDNTGELFF.

The V gene is TRBV5-4, the J gene TRBJ1-4; 9 bases align to TRBD1. This CDR3 is 16 amino acids long. Per the germline V gene, CDR1 is SGHNT and CDR2 is YYREEE (reference sequence). Trimming cost V 4 bases and J 7 bases; bases outside gene matches: 11. The CDR3 coding sequence is TGTGCCAGCAGCCCGTCGACAGGGGGATCAGGTGAAAAACTGTTTTTT. Protein product: CASSPSTGGSGEKLFF.

This chain joins TRBV28 and TRBJ1-5; D is undetermined. V was pared by 5 bases and J by 2 bases, with 10 bases between. Germline V lookup: CDR1 MDHEN, CDR2 SYDVKM. This CDR3 region has 14 residues. The CDR3 loop is CASSHSRGNQPQHF. CDR3 bases: TGTGCCAGCAGTCATTCGAGGGGCAATCAGCCCCAGCATTTT.

CDR3 in amino acids: CASSLGVETQYF. Written as DNA, the CDR3 is TGTGCCAGCAGCTTGGGGGTAGAGACCCAGTACTTC. The chain joins TRBV5-5 to TRBJ2-5; the D is unclear. The CDR3 covers 12 residues. CDR1 and CDR2 from the germline V gene are SGHKS and YYEKEE (reference sequence). The V end was cut by 0 bases, the J end by 4 bases, with 4 bases between.